This T cell receptor (beta chain) emerged from a study of T cells in Graves' hyperthyroidism and ophthalmopathy. Whole-study context: Peripheral blood was collected at initial diagnosis, before any treatment.

V was cut by 5 bases and J by 8 bases, with 15 bases left in between. CDR1 and CDR2 (germline): MDHEN, SYDVKM. This CDR3 has 13 residues. The table lists this clonotype with many counts. Amplified TCR beta CDR3 regions derived from RNA transcripts. HTBI primers were used for first-round RT-PCR of the TCR CDR3. TCRdb re-analysed the multiplex PCR reads in MiXCR, keeping a single row per CDR3 protein. The sample contains 700,000 or so distinct CDR3 sequences, roughly 15% of which appear only once. The clonotype was recovered from a man between 18 and 29 years old with Graves' hyperthyroidism. The material sequenced was blood. This chain connects TRBV28 to TRBJ1-2; perhaps TRBD1 as D (5 bases). The CDR3 DNA reads as TGTGCCAGCAGTCCCGGGACCCCGACGGGCTACACCTTC. Its translation is CASSPGTPTGYTF.